Listed here are 8 T cell receptor beta chains from one sample, sequenced in a study of T-cell memory formation after mild COVID-19. TCRdb independently ran MiXCR on the 5' RACE reads; one entry per CDR3 protein. The top ten clones hold 7.5% to 10% of a sample with about 430,000 distinct CDR3 sequences, approximately 24% of them seen once. Sequenced material: PBMCs or a T cell subset sorted from them (not recorded which). Receptors originate from an adult woman who had mild COVID-19 (a few samples of this study predate the infection). Cell type and time point are not known.

This chain connects TRBV4-2 to TRBJ2-2; TRBD2 is a possible D gene (5 bases). V was clipped by 5 bases and J by 0 bases, with 19 bases between them. From germline, CDR1 is LGHNA and CDR2 YNFKEQ. The CDR3 spans 18 residues. CDR3 in amino acids: CASSFSGEYRSNTGELFF. CDR3 nucleotide sequence: TGTGCCAGCAGCTTCTCCGGGGAGTACCGCTCGAACACCGGGGAGCTGTTTTTT.

This clonotype has just a few counts. The genes are TRBV7-9 and TRBJ2-6; TRBD2 is a possible D gene (5 bases). Germline V gene sequence: CDR1 SEHNR, CDR2 FQNEAQ (reference sequence). This CDR3 comprises 16 residues. V lost 8 bases and J lost 2, with 16 bases in between. In nucleotides, the CDR3 is TGTGCCAGCCCCACCTCGGGGTCCCCTGGGGCCAACGTCCTGACTTTC. Translation: CASPTSGSPGANVLTF. Variable domain in full (rest from reference TRBV7-9 and TRBJ2-6): DTGVSQNPRHKITKRGQNVTFRCDPISEHNRLYWYRQTLGQGPEFLTYFQNEAQLEKSRLLSDRFSAERPKGSFSTLEIQRTEQGDSAMYLCASPTSGSPGANVLTFGAGSRLTVL.

This clonotype has only a few counts. This chain links TRBV5-1 with TRBJ1-2; perhaps TRBD1 as D (5 bases). Germline loops: CDR1 SGHRS, CDR2 YFSETQ. Trimming left V 1 base short and J 3 bases short, with 13 bases between. This CDR3 has 15 amino acids. CDR3 nucleotides: TGCGCCAGCAGCTTGACCGGGGCGAGCTACTATGGCTACACCTTC. Translated: CASSLTGASYYGYTF.

This clonotype was observed a handful of times. The V and J genes are TRBV20-1 and TRBJ2-7; 8 positions agree with TRBD1. The ends lost 2 bases at V and 2 bases at J; junction bases unmatched: 5. Germline CDR1 DFQATT, CDR2 SNEGSKA (reference sequence). The CDR3 extends over 14 amino acids. The CDR3 reads CSARMRTGPYEQYF. Here the CDR3 DNA reads TGCAGTGCTAGAATGCGGACAGGGCCCTACGAGCAGTACTTC.

CDR3 protein: CATSDPVGVSNEQYF. The DNA for the CDR3 is TGTGCCACCAGTGATCCTGTGGGGGTCAGCAACGAGCAGTACTTC. The chain has TRBV24-1 and TRBJ2-7; perhaps D is TRBD1 or TRBD2 (5 bases each). V dropped 3 bases and J dropped 5 bases, with 16 bases sitting between them. Looked up from germline, CDR1 is KGHDR and CDR2 is SFDVKD. This CDR3 is 15 amino acids long.

A few counts support this clonotype. The chain recombines TRBV11-2 with TRBJ2-3; 11 bases line up with TRBD2. Germline V gene sequence: CDR1 SGHAT, CDR2 FQNNGV. V lost 5 bases, J lost 4 bases, and 20 bases stayed unmatched. The CDR3 runs to 20 residues. The CDR3: CASSLSPFTSGGSWPDTQYF. The CDR3, as DNA: TGTGCCAGCAGCCTATCCCCTTTTACTAGCGGGGGCTCCTGGCCAGATACGCAGTATTTT.

The chain has TRBV30 and TRBJ2-7; D is undetermined. Trimming shortened V by 4 bases and J by 6 bases, and 13 bases separated the two germline ends. Per the germline V gene, CDR1 is GTSNPN and CDR2 is SVGIG (reference sequence). This CDR3 is built from 12 residues. The CDR3 spells CAWKIAGVEQYF. Written as DNA, the CDR3 is TGTGCCTGGAAGATAGCTGGCGTCGAGCAGTACTTC.

The table lists this clonotype with a count of one. The chain recombines TRBV7-9 with TRBJ2-1; D remains unclear. V was pared by 3 bases and J by 4 bases, with 10 bases between. Looked up from germline, CDR1 is SEHNR and CDR2 is FQNEAQ (reference sequence). This CDR3 region has 14 residues. The CDR3 region is CASSLGYLYNEQFF. CDR3 DNA sequence: TGTGCCAGCAGCTTGGGCTACCTGTACAATGAGCAGTTCTTC.